The rows below give T cell receptor beta chains drawn from one sample of a study of blood T cells in healthy people across ages. TCRdb fed the 5' RACE reads into MiXCR, producing one record per CDR3 protein. This sample carries about 1.1 million distinct CDR3 sequences, about two fifths of them seen once, and the ten largest clones take around 13%. Sequencing used blood. The receptor source for this set is a man younger than 35 in good health. Both conserved end residues are part of each CDR3. A D gene is named only where the DNA matches it firmly. A row's size may be missing; if present it is once, few, many or a size class.

cdr3_aa cdr3_nt clone_size j_call d_call v_call
CSAERGTSYNEQFF TGCAGTGCTGAGCGGGGGACCTCCTACAATGAGCAGTTCTTC few TRBJ2-1 TRBD2 TRBV20-1
CASSFGSTGEPFF TGTGCCAGCAGTTTCGGGTCCACCGGGGAGCCGTTTTTT . TRBJ2-2 . TRBV12-3/TRBV12-4
CSAIGDSLIYGYTF TGCAGTGCTATAGGGGACTCGCTTATTTATGGCTACACCTTC few TRBJ1-2 . TRBV20-1
CASSSSDGLDNEQFF TGCGCCAGCAGCTCCTCAGATGGCCTAGACAATGAGCAGTTCTTC many TRBJ2-1 . TRBV5-1
CAGTQKGANSYNEQFF TGTGCCGGCACCCAGAAGGGGGCAAACTCCTACAATGAGCAGTTCTTC . TRBJ2-1 TRBD1 TRBV6-2/TRBV6-3
CASSLGQEMRTVNTEAFF TGTGCCAGCAGTTTGGGACAAGAAATGAGGACAGTGAACACTGAAGCTTTCTTT few TRBJ1-1 . TRBV12-3/TRBV12-4
CASSVRTEPNTGELFF TGTGCCAGCAGCGTCAGGACAGAACCGAACACCGGGGAGCTGTTTTTT . TRBJ2-2 . TRBV9
CSAIVGTNNSPLHF TGCAGTGCTATCGTGGGCACGAATAATTCACCCCTCCACTTT few TRBJ1-6 . TRBV20-1
CASSKLRKPAFSRPSGANVLTF TGTGCCAGCAGCAAACTTCGAAAACCGGCGTTCAGTAGACCCTCTGGGGCCAACGTCCTGACTTTC few TRBJ2-6 . TRBV21-1
CASNVGGKSSVLDGYTF TGTGCCAGCAACGTAGGGGGGAAATCCTCCGTTTTGGATGGCTACACCTTC few TRBJ1-2 . TRBV9